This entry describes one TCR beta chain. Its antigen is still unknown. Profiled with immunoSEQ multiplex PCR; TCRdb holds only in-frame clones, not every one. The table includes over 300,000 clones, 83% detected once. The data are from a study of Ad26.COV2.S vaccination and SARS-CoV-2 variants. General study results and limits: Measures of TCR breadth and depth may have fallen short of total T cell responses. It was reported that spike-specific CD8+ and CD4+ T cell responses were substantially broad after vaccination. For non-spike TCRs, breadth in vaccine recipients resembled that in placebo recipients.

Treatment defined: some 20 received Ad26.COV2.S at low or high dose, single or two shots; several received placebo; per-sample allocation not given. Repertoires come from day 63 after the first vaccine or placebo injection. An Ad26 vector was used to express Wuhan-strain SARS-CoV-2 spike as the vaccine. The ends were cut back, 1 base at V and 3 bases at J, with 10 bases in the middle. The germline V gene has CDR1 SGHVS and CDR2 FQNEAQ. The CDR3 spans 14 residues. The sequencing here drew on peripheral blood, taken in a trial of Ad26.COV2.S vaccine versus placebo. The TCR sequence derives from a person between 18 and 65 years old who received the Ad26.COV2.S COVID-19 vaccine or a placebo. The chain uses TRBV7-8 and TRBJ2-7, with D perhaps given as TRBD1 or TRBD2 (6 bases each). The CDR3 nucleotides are TGTGCCAGCAGCTTAGAGGGGGGAAGCTACGAGCAGTACTTC. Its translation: CASSLEGGSYEQYF.